This T cell receptor (beta chain) emerged from a study of molecular identifiers for immune sequencing clone quantification. Study results and limitations: Whereas naive cells kept under 1% of molecules in clones above 20 RNA copies, such clones held over 98% in effectors.

TCRdb reprocessed the PCR reads with MiXCR, giving one entry per CDR3 protein. The repertoire consists of some 680,000 distinct CDR3 sequences, with roughly 23% occurring once and the leading ten covering around 0.78%. Germline values: CDR1 KGHSH, CDR2 LQKENI. The V end lost 2 bases, the J end lost 1 base, and 11 bases lay between the germline ends. This CDR3 contains 16 residues. In regard to this clonotype: Its antigen is as yet unknown.

Sorted naive CD8 T cells, 20,000 to 1,000,000, were sequenced from 10%, 30% or 50% RNA. Sorting isolated naive CD8 T cells as CD8+CD4-CCR7+CD45RA+ events. This TCR was recovered from a human donor in good health. Some libraries in this study had Jurkat cell RNA spiked in. The sequencing input was naive CD8+ T cells from blood, with Jurkat cell RNA spiked in. The subset was: FACS-sorted CD8+CD4-CCR7+CD45RA+ naive T cells. V gene TRBV18 combines with J gene TRBJ2-2; D unresolved. In DNA form, the CDR3 reads TGTGCCAGCTCACCAAGGGCAGCTTTGAACACCGGGGAGCTGTTTTTT. Its translation: CASSPRAALNTGELFF.